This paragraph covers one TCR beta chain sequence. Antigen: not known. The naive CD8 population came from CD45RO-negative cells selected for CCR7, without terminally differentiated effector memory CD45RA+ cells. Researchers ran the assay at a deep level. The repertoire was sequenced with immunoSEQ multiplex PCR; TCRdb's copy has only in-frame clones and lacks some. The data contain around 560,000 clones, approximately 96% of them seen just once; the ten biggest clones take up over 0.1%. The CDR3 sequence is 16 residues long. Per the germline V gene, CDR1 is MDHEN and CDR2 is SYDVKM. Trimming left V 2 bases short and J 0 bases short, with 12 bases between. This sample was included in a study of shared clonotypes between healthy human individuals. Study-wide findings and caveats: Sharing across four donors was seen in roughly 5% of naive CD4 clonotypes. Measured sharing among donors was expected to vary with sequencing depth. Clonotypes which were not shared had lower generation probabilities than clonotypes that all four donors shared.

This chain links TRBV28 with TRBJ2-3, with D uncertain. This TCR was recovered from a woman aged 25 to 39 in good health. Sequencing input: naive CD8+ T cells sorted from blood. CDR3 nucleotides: TGTGCCAGCAGTTTAGGAAGCGAGGCTAGCACAGATACGCAGTATTTT. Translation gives CASSLGSEASTDTQYF.